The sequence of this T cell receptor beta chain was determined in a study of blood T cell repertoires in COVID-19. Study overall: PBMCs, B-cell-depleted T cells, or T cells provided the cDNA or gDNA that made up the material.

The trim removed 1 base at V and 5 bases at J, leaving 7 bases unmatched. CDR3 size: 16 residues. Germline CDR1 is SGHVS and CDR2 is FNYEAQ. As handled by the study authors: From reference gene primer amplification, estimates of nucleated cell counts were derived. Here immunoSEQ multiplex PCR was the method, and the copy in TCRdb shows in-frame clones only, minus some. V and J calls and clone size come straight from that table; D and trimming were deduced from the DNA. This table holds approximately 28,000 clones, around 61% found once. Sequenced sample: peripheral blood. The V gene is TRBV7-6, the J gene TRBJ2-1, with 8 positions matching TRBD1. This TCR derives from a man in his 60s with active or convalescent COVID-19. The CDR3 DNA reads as TGTGCCAGCAGCTTAGGATCCAGGGGGCGAGACAATGAGCAGTTCTTC. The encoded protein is CASSLGSRGRDNEQFF.